This T cell receptor (beta chain) was identified in a study of blood T cell repertoires in COVID-19 (dated by TCRdb to 2020 to 2021). Looking at the study overall: Collaborator samples came from the United States, Italy and Spain and covered acute and convalescent phases of COVID-19. Sample metadata almost always included a de-identified subject ID, COVID-19 status, age in years and sex. Deeply sampled blood TCRbeta repertoires from subjects exposed to, actively infected with, or recovered from COVID-19 were included in the dataset. The samples were drawn from the first 160 participants of the ongoing ImmuneRACE study and from under 1,500 subjects provided by 6 global collaborators. The repertoires were released in a freely available public database intended as a resource for research on the immune response to SARS-CoV-2. HLA class I and class II types, where available, came from metadata supplied by the sample provider rather than from assay-based typing. The prospective study material was composed of cDNA or gDNA derived from T cells, B-cell-depleted T cells, or PBMCs. Study-wide findings and limitations: Clinical and demographic metadata were provided uncurated, with the amount varying by source and participant.

The immunoSEQ Assay, a bias-controlled multiplex PCR, was used to amplify TCRbeta CDR3 regions from genomic DNA. Regarding the original processing steps: The number of nucleated cells in each sample was estimated by amplification of reference gene primers within the assay. To quantify the absolute abundance of each unique TCRbeta CDR3 rearrangement, sequence reads were collapsed and filtered. Productive Simpson clonality was computed per sample as the square root of Simpson's diversity index over productive rearrangements. What TCRdb holds here is the immuneACCESS table cut down to in-frame rearrangements. Part of the clones is not present; checked against another copy, under half of the missing clones reflect an unresolved V gene, and the others are unexplained. V, J and clone size reflect that table, while D and trimming were determined from the DNA. A total of about 210,000 clones appear in this sample, around 86% of them only once. The top ten constitute less than 5% of the sample.

In the case of this clone: Its antigen is unknown. No per-base quality is available; no much larger clone lies one base away.

In the prospective study, participants were about 18 to 100 years old, resided in 24 geographic areas of the United States, and were enrolled through a virtual design. Cohort assignment in the prospective study relied on participant-reported clinical history from a screening survey and a study questionnaire. In the prospective study, mobile phlebotomists collected whole blood, serum and a nasopharyngeal or oropharyngeal swab from each participant. Additional blood draws and questionnaires over an approximately 2-month period could optionally be provided by prospective study participants. Prospective study blood samples were shipped either frozen or at room temperature before DNA extraction. V is shortened by 2 bases, J by 10 bases, and the region joining them spans 15 bases. Its CDR3 holds 14 amino acids, cysteine through phenylalanine. Only the CDR3 portion is preserved as DNA: 42 bases, with reading frame beginning at the first base. As encoded in the germline V gene, CDR1 is KGHDR while CDR2 is SFDVKD.

This sequence originates from a woman aged 40-49 years with acute COVID-19. The rearrangement combines TRBV24-1 with TRBJ2-3; no D gene can be assigned with confidence. The sequenced sample consisted of PBMCs or T cells enriched from blood (not recorded which). The CDR3 sequence is CATSDSPDWQSQYF. The nucleotides read TGTGCCACCAGTGATTCGCCCGACTGGCAGTCGCAGTATTTT.